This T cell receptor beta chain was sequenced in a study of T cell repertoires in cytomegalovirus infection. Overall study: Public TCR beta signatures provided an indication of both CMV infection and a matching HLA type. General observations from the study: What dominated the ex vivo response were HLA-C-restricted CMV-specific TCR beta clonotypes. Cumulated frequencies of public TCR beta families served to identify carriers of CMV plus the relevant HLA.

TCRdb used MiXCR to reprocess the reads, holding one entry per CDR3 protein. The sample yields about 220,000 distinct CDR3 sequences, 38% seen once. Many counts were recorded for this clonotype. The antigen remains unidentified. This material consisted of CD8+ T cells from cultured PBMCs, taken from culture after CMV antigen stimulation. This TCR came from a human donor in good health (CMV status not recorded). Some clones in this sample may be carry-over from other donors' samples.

The CDR3 spells CASSLAPSGGNEQFF. The CDR3 DNA is TGTGCCAGCAGCTTAGCTCCTAGCGGGGGAAACGAGCAGTTCTTC. This chain uses TRBV7-2 with TRBJ2-1; TRBD2 agrees at 10 bases. The CDR3 is made up of 15 amino acids. Losses at the gene ends were 0 bases for V and 10 bases for J; bases not matched to a gene: 6. The V gene's germline CDR1 is SGHTA and CDR2 FQGNSA.